These 12 T cell receptor beta chains originate from one sample sequenced in a study of blood T cell repertoires in COVID-19. TCRdb's table, derived via immunoSEQ multiplex PCR, lists solely in-frame clones and lacks some. Of fewer than 350,000 clones in the sample, around 87% were seen once. Sequenced: PBMCs or T cells enriched from blood (not recorded which). The receptors stem from a woman between 18 and 29 years old with acute COVID-19.

The chain joins TRBV6-5 to TRBJ2-7; possible D gene TRBD2, 6 bases. The CDR3 is made up of 13 amino acids. The ends were cut back, 8 bases at V and 3 bases at J, with 14 bases in the middle. Germline CDR1 MNHEY, CDR2 SVGAGI. CDR3: CASSIGRLYEQYF. As DNA, the CDR3 is TGTGCCAGCTCCATCGGGAGACTCTACGAGCAGTACTTC.

The genes are TRBV30 and TRBJ2-7, with a weak D call TRBD2 (7 bases). The germline CDR1 and CDR2 sequences are GTSNPN and SVGIG (reference sequence). V lost 2 bases and J lost 3, with 23 bases in between. This CDR3 region has 17 residues. The CDR3 protein is CAWSRPGGGRTIYEQYF. The CDR3, as DNA: TGTGCCTGGAGTCGTCCTGGGGGCGGGAGAACCATCTACGAGCAGTACTTC. Together with reference TRBV30 and TRBJ2-7, the CDR3 gives the full variable domain: SQTIHQWPATLVQPVGSPLSLECTVEGTSNPNLYWYRQAAGRGLQLLFYSVGIGQISSEVPQNLSASRPQDRQFILSSKKLLLSDSGFYLCAWSRPGGGRTIYEQYFGPGTRLTVT.

V is TRBV5-1 and J is TRBJ1-2, with D perhaps matching TRBD1 (6 bases). V was shortened by 1 base and J by 4 bases, with 14 bases between the two germline ends. CDR1 is SGHRS, CDR2 YFSETQ, per germline. This CDR3 comprises 15 residues. In DNA form, the CDR3 reads TGCGCCAGCAGCTTGTTTTGGGGACATATCTATGGCTACACCTTC. Protein: CASSLFWGHIYGYTF.

The rearrangement links TRBV6-6 to TRBJ1-5; tentatively, D is TRBD1 (5 bases). The CDR3 runs 16 residues. The V gene lost 4 bases and the J gene lost 0 bases, with 13 bases spanning the gap. Germline V gives CDR1 MNHNY, CDR2 SVGAGI (reference sequence). CDR3 nucleotides: TGTGCCAGCAGTTCCACCTTAGGGGATAGCAATCAGCCCCAGCATTTT. Translated, it gives CASSSTLGDSNQPQHF.

V usage is TRBV29-1 and J usage is TRBJ1-5; TRBD1 matches at 7 bases. Germline loops: CDR1 SQVTM, CDR2 ANQGSEA. V shed 6 bases, J shed 8 bases, and the junction held 13 bases outside the gene matches. This CDR3 is built from 14 residues. The CDR3 DNA reads as TGCAGCGTATCCGGGACAGAGGGATCCGAGCCCCAGCATTTT. Encoded protein: CSVSGTEGSEPQHF.

The chain joins TRBV10-3 to TRBJ2-7, with 10 bases lining up with TRBD2. Trimming cost V 0 bases and J 2 bases; bases outside gene matches: 4. Germline V lookup: CDR1 ENHRY, CDR2 SYGVKD. This CDR3 spans 16 amino acids. CDR3 sequence reads: CAISESQLAGTYEQYF. Here the CDR3 DNA reads TGTGCCATCAGTGAGTCGCAACTAGCGGGGACCTACGAGCAGTACTTC.

V and J are TRBV20-1 and TRBJ2-1; tentative D call: TRBD2 (6 bases). CDR1 is DFQATT and CDR2 is SNEGSKA in the germline V gene (reference sequence). Trimming pared 5 bases from V and 6 bases from J, leaving 8 bases between. CDR3 size: 11 residues. This CDR3 is CSALGGNEQFF. DNA of the CDR3: TGCAGTGCTCTCGGGGGCAATGAGCAGTTCTTC.

This clone was seen a handful of times. The chain is built from TRBV6-4 and TRBJ2-3, with TRBD2 as a possible D gene (6 bases). This CDR3 contains 13 residues. Per the germline V gene, CDR1 is MRHNA and CDR2 is SNTAGT. Trimming cost V 4 bases and J 2 bases, with 7 bases left between them. CDR3 residues: CASSARDTDTQYF. The CDR3 DNA reads TGTGCCAGCAGTGCGCGGGACACAGATACGCAGTATTTT.

This clone was counted a few times. V usage is TRBV5-1 and J usage is TRBJ2-5, with D maybe TRBD1 (7 bases). Germline CDR1 and CDR2: SGHRS and YFSETQ. V was shortened by 0 bases and J by 5 bases, with 14 bases between the two germline ends. The CDR3 totals 15 residues. The CDR3 DNA follows: TGCGCCAGCAGCTTGGGGACAGGAGGGAAGGAGACCCAGTACTTC. Translating gives CASSLGTGGKETQYF.

This clone was seen a single time. The genes are TRBV30 and TRBJ2-1; TRBD1 agrees at 7 bases. The ends lost 1 base at V and 2 bases at J; junction bases unmatched: 2. The CDR3 totals 14 residues. In germline, CDR1 is GTSNPN, CDR2 SVGIG (reference sequence). The CDR3: CAWSEDRPYNEQFF. CDR3 coding DNA: TGTGCCTGGAGTGAGGACAGGCCCTACAATGAGCAGTTCTTC.

This rearrangement joins TRBV19 to TRBJ1-1; D uncertain. Germline V lookup: CDR1 LNHDA, CDR2 SQIVND (reference sequence). The ends were cut back, 7 bases at V and 1 base at J, with 16 bases in the middle. The CDR3 covers 15 residues. The CDR3 here is CASTRAPVPNTEAFF. In nucleotides, the CDR3 is TGTGCCAGTACCCGAGCCCCGGTCCCGAACACTGAAGCTTTCTTT.

This chain connects TRBV27 to TRBJ2-7; D perhaps matches TRBD2 (6 bases). CDR3 length: 18 residues. V was shortened by 5 bases and J by 5 bases, with 28 bases between the two germline ends. Looked up from germline, CDR1 is MNHEY and CDR2 is SMNVEV (reference sequence). CDR3 nucleotides: TGTGCCAGCAGTCGCCGACCTTATTTTAGCGGACCTCGGGACGAGCAGTACTTC. Translated: CASSRRPYFSGPRDEQYF.